The T cell receptor (beta chain) described here comes from a study of spatial heterogeneity in lung cancer. Time point: sample taken at primary tumor resection. Whole RNA from tumor, nontumor lung or frozen PBMC was sequenced unsorted. There were 75 or so donors, all of them untreated patients with early-stage non-small cell lung cancer. Germline V lookup: CDR1 SGDLS, CDR2 YYNGEE. This CDR3 is built from 18 residues. V lost 0 bases and J 2 bases, leaving 15 bases between the germline ends. This clonotype was counted at least ten times. Its antigen is as yet unknown. Study-wide results and limits: There were more appearances of ubiquitous expanded tumor TCRs in blood at resection than at follow-up.

Every TCR cDNA molecule bore a unique molecular identifier. TCRdb re-derived calls from the 5' RACE reads in MiXCR, one entry per CDR3 protein. This table has 50,000 to 65,000 distinct CDR3 sequences, more than 7% appearing once. The chain combines TRBV9 with TRBJ2-6; D possibly matches TRBD1 or TRBD2 (6 bases each). Sequenced material: PBMCs, taken at surgery. The origin of this receptor is a female donor with early-stage non-small cell lung cancer. The CDR3 here is CASSVAFGGATGANVLTF. CDR3 DNA: TGTGCCAGCAGCGTAGCTTTCGGGGGCGCAACTGGGGCCAACGTCCTGACTTTC.